A single sample gave rise to the 2 T cell receptor beta chains below, sequenced in a study of cytomegalovirus exposure and HLA in healthy donors. The PCR contained 60 Vbeta and 13 Jbeta primers. The repertoire was sequenced with immunoSEQ multiplex PCR; TCRdb's copy has only in-frame clones and lacks some. This table holds under 200,000 clones, 84% found once. The material sequenced was PBMCs. The receptors stem from a young man in good health and CMV-seronegative.

The CDR3 reads CASMIGIYRSGTEAFF. In DNA, the CDR3 is TGTGCCAGCATGATCGGTATATATCGGTCAGGCACTGAAGCTTTCTTT. This chain uses TRBV27 with TRBJ1-1; D call uncertain. Deletions cut 7 bases from V and 4 bases from J, with 22 bases between. CDR1 is MNHEY, CDR2 SMNVEV, per germline (reference sequence). The CDR3 loop spans 16 amino acids.

The chain couples TRBV6-5 to TRBJ2-3; D is possibly TRBD1 (6 bases). Germline CDR1 MNHEY, CDR2 SVGAGI. Between the trimmed V and J ends, which lost 2 bases and 1 base, there was a span of 10 bases. The length of the CDR3 is 15 residues. This chain's CDR3 is CASSYGGYRTDTQYF. The CDR3 bases are TGTGCCAGCAGTTACGGGGGCTACCGCACAGATACGCAGTATTTT.